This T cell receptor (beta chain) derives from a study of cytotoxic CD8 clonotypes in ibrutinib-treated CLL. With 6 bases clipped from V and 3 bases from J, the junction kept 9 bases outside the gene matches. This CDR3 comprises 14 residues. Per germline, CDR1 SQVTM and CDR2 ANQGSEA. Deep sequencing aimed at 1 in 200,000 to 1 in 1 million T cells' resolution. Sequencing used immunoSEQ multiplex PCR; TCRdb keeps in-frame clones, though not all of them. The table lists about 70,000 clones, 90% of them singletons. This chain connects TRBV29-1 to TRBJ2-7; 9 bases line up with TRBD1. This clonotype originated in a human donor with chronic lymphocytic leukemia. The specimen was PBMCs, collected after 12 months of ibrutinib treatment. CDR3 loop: CSVRTGTGLYEQYF. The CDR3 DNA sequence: TGCAGCGTCCGAACGGGGACAGGGCTCTACGAGCAGTACTTC.